The rows below give T cell receptor beta chains drawn from one sample of a study of T cells in Graves' hyperthyroidism and ophthalmopathy. From the multiplex PCR reads, TCRdb called clonotypes with MiXCR, one entry per CDR3 protein. Seen here are roughly 580,000 distinct CDR3 sequences, approximately 15% observed once, and the top ten hold under 7%. The sequencing sample was made of blood. The receptors shown here come from a woman aged 25 to 45 with Graves' hyperthyroidism that later progressed to Graves' ophthalmopathy. CDR3s include the opening cysteine and the closing phenylalanine or tryptophan. The D gene is left open where the match is weak. Expanded clones get a size class; other rows say once, few or many, or leave the size out.

D gene: .; V gene: TRBV14; clone size: many; J gene: TRBJ2-7; CDR3 protein: CASSLSHYEQYF; CDR3 DNA: TGTGCCAGCAGCCTCTCCCACTACGAGCAGTACTTC
D gene: .; V gene: TRBV2; clone size: .; J gene: TRBJ2-7; CDR3 protein: CASGKASYEQYF; CDR3 DNA: TGTGCCAGCGGCAAGGCCTCCTACGAGCAGTACTTC
D gene: TRBD2; V gene: TRBV28; clone size: many; J gene: TRBJ2-5; CDR3 protein: CASSLVSGRVGQETQYF; CDR3 DNA: TGTGCCAGCAGTTTAGTTAGCGGGAGGGTGGGCCAAGAGACCCAGTACTTC
D gene: .; V gene: TRBV28; clone size: many; J gene: TRBJ1-1; CDR3 protein: CASSFVGTRTRTEAFF; CDR3 DNA: TGTGCCAGCAGTTTCGTGGGTACGCGCACGAGGACTGAAGCTTTCTTT
D gene: .; V gene: TRBV30; clone size: .; J gene: TRBJ1-1; CDR3 protein: CASQSTEAFF; CDR3 DNA: TGTGCCTCCCAGTCGACTGAAGCTTTCTTT
D gene: .; V gene: TRBV15; clone size: many; J gene: TRBJ2-3; CDR3 protein: CATSTTGQSTDTQYF; CDR3 DNA: TGTGCCACCAGCACCACTGGCCAGAGTACAGATACGCAGTATTTT
D gene: .; V gene: TRBV20-1; clone size: many; J gene: TRBJ1-2; CDR3 protein: CSASPSDVGCTF; CDR3 DNA: TGCAGTGCTAGCCCGTCGGACGTGGGTTGCACCTTC
D gene: TRBD2; V gene: TRBV20-1; clone size: few; J gene: TRBJ2-7; CDR3 protein: CSARERTSGGIRDEQYF; CDR3 DNA: TGCAGTGCTAGAGAACGGACTAGCGGGGGAATAAGAGACGAGCAGTACTTC
D gene: .; V gene: TRBV24-1; clone size: few; J gene: TRBJ2-1; CDR3 protein: CATSDAPGFYNEQFF; CDR3 DNA: TGTGCCACCAGTGATGCCCCCGGATTCTACAATGAGCAGTTCTTC
D gene: .; V gene: TRBV18; clone size: many; J gene: TRBJ2-1; CDR3 protein: CASSSLGSNNEQFF; CDR3 DNA: TGTGCCAGCTCATCCCTGGGATCCAACAATGAGCAGTTCTTC
D gene: .; V gene: TRBV15; clone size: many; J gene: TRBJ1-2; CDR3 protein: CATSEISHGSADGYTF; CDR3 DNA: TGTGCCACCAGCGAGATATCACACGGATCAGCGGATGGCTACACCTTC
D gene: TRBD2; V gene: TRBV24-1; clone size: few; J gene: TRBJ2-3; CDR3 protein: CATSDSPSGRIEKTQYF; CDR3 DNA: TGTGCCACCAGTGACTCCCCTAGCGGGAGGATTGAGAAAACGCAGTATTTT
D gene: TRBD1; V gene: TRBV20-1; clone size: many; J gene: TRBJ1-6; CDR3 protein: CSARDRGQGENSPLHF; CDR3 DNA: TGCAGTGCTAGAGATCGGGGGCAGGGGGAAAATTCACCCCTCCACTTT
D gene: TRBD1; V gene: TRBV28; clone size: many; J gene: TRBJ1-2; CDR3 protein: CASSSPGQGAYSGYTF; CDR3 DNA: TGTGCCAGCAGTTCCCCGGGACAGGGGGCTTACTCTGGCTACACCTTC
D gene: TRBD1; V gene: TRBV6-1; clone size: many; J gene: TRBJ1-6; CDR3 protein: CASRGQGYSPLHF; CDR3 DNA: TGTGCCAGCAGGGGACAGGGGTATTCACCCCTCCACTTT
D gene: TRBD1; V gene: TRBV6-2/TRBV6-3; clone size: many; J gene: TRBJ1-2; CDR3 protein: CASSWGQEYGYTF; CDR3 DNA: TGTGCCAGCAGCTGGGGACAGGAGTATGGCTACACCTTC
D gene: TRBD2; V gene: TRBV3-1; clone size: few; J gene: TRBJ2-2; CDR3 protein: CASSQGGLANTGELFF; CDR3 DNA: TGTGCCAGCAGCCAAGGAGGACTAGCGAACACCGGGGAGCTGTTTTTT
D gene: TRBD2; V gene: TRBV6-1; clone size: many; J gene: TRBJ2-1; CDR3 protein: CASRPGTSGSDEQFF; CDR3 DNA: TGTGCCAGCAGACCCGGGACTAGCGGGTCCGATGAGCAGTTCTTC
D gene: .; V gene: TRBV6-5; clone size: many; J gene: TRBJ1-2; CDR3 protein: CASSYGGGDTGYTF; CDR3 DNA: TGTGCCAGCAGTTACGGGGGGGGGGACACTGGCTACACCTTC
D gene: TRBD1; V gene: TRBV12-3/TRBV12-4; clone size: .; J gene: TRBJ1-1; CDR3 protein: CASSRTGTGGLNTEAFF; CDR3 DNA: TGTGCCAGCAGTCGGACCGGGACAGGGGGTTTGAACACTGAAGCTTTCTTT
D gene: TRBD1; V gene: TRBV5-1; clone size: many; J gene: TRBJ2-7; CDR3 protein: CASNPFGTGGNEQYF; CDR3 DNA: TGCGCCAGCAACCCATTCGGGACAGGGGGTAACGAGCAGTACTTC
D gene: .; V gene: TRBV27; clone size: many; J gene: TRBJ1-1; CDR3 protein: CASSQWGGRPEAFF; CDR3 DNA: TGTGCCAGCAGTCAATGGGGGGGGCGGCCTGAAGCTTTCTTT
D gene: .; V gene: TRBV5-1; clone size: .; J gene: TRBJ1-5; CDR3 protein: CASKDGGSTDTQHF; CDR3 DNA: TGCGCCAGCAAGGACGGAGGGAGCACAGATACGCAGCATTTT
D gene: TRBD1; V gene: TRBV4-1; clone size: few; J gene: TRBJ2-1; CDR3 protein: CASSQWDRDNEQFF; CDR3 DNA: TGCGCCAGCAGCCAATGGGACAGGGACAATGAGCAGTTCTTC
D gene: TRBD1; V gene: TRBV2; clone size: many; J gene: TRBJ1-5; CDR3 protein: CASRRRTGTSNQPQHF; CDR3 DNA: TGTGCCAGCAGAAGAAGGACAGGGACATCCAATCAGCCCCAGCATTTT
D gene: .; V gene: TRBV12-3/TRBV12-4; clone size: many; J gene: TRBJ1-2; CDR3 protein: CASSLFGQNYGYTF; CDR3 DNA: TGTGCCAGCAGTTTATTTGGGCAGAACTATGGCTACACCTTC
D gene: TRBD1; V gene: TRBV11-3; clone size: many; J gene: TRBJ1-2; CDR3 protein: CASSSGQVFGGYTF; CDR3 DNA: TGTGCCAGCAGCTCAGGACAGGTCTTCGGTGGCTACACCTTC
D gene: .; V gene: TRBV30; clone size: few; J gene: TRBJ2-3; CDR3 protein: CAWRVTDTQYF; CDR3 DNA: TGTGCCTGGAGGGTCACAGATACGCAGTATTTT
D gene: .; V gene: TRBV10-3; clone size: many; J gene: TRBJ1-1; CDR3 protein: CAISGGQVNTEAFF; CDR3 DNA: TGTGCCATCAGTGGTGGGCAAGTGAACACTGAAGCTTTCTTT
D gene: .; V gene: TRBV14; clone size: many; J gene: TRBJ1-1; CDR3 protein: CASSSPPVLNTEAFF; CDR3 DNA: TGTGCCAGCAGCTCTCCCCCGGTCTTAAACACTGAAGCTTTCTTT
D gene: .; V gene: TRBV2; clone size: .; J gene: TRBJ2-7; CDR3 protein: CASSPEGGEYEQYF; CDR3 DNA: TGTGCCAGCAGCCCCGAAGGGGGAGAATACGAGCAGTACTTC
D gene: TRBD2; V gene: TRBV7-9; clone size: .; J gene: TRBJ2-2; CDR3 protein: CASSRYTVAGANTGELFF; CDR3 DNA: TGTGCCAGCAGCCGTTATACTGTAGCGGGGGCCAACACCGGGGAGCTGTTTTTT
D gene: .; V gene: TRBV24-1; clone size: many; J gene: TRBJ1-6; CDR3 protein: CALPRARDNSPLHF; CDR3 DNA: TGTGCCCTACCGCGGGCTCGGGATAATTCACCCCTCCACTTT
D gene: .; V gene: TRBV20-1; clone size: .; J gene: TRBJ2-1; CDR3 protein: CSARRVAAYNEQFF; CDR3 DNA: TGCAGTGCTAGACGGGTCGCAGCCTACAATGAGCAGTTCTTC
D gene: TRBD1; V gene: TRBV4-1; clone size: few; J gene: TRBJ1-1; CDR3 protein: CASSQVPGQVNTEAFF; CDR3 DNA: TGCGCCAGCAGCCAGGTGCCCGGACAGGTGAACACTGAAGCTTTCTTT
D gene: .; V gene: TRBV6-1; clone size: many; J gene: TRBJ1-1; CDR3 protein: CASSEALQGLVPTEAFF; CDR3 DNA: TGTGCCAGCAGTGAAGCATTGCAAGGGTTGGTTCCAACTGAAGCTTTCTTT
D gene: TRBD1; V gene: TRBV7-9; clone size: many; J gene: TRBJ1-2; CDR3 protein: CASSLGQGVEGYTF; CDR3 DNA: TGTGCCAGCAGCTTAGGACAGGGGGTTGAAGGCTACACCTTC
D gene: TRBD1; V gene: TRBV20-1; clone size: many; J gene: TRBJ2-1; CDR3 protein: CSAPTGDHNEQFF; CDR3 DNA: TGCAGTGCCCCGACAGGGGATCACAATGAGCAGTTCTTC
D gene: .; V gene: TRBV2; clone size: many; J gene: TRBJ1-1; CDR3 protein: CASSKGRGPSHTEAFF; CDR3 DNA: TGTGCCAGCAGTAAGGGACGGGGCCCTTCGCACACTGAAGCTTTCTTT
D gene: .; V gene: TRBV6-2/TRBV6-3; clone size: many; J gene: TRBJ1-5; CDR3 protein: CASNTPWAGNNQPQHF; CDR3 DNA: TGTGCCAGCAACACCCCTTGGGCTGGTAACAATCAGCCCCAGCATTTT
D gene: .; V gene: TRBV28; clone size: few; J gene: TRBJ1-2; CDR3 protein: CASSPGRGVANYGYTF; CDR3 DNA: TGTGCCAGCAGCCCGGGACGGGGTGTGGCTAACTATGGCTACACCTTC
D gene: .; V gene: TRBV24-1; clone size: many; J gene: TRBJ2-5; CDR3 protein: CATIAPITRLRKTQYF; CDR3 DNA: TGTGCCACCATCGCACCCATTACAAGGCTCAGAAAGACCCAGTACTTC
D gene: TRBD1; V gene: TRBV15; clone size: few; J gene: TRBJ1-3; CDR3 protein: CATSRAGTGRNTIYF; CDR3 DNA: TGTGCCACCAGCAGAGCCGGGACAGGCAGAAACACCATATATTTT
D gene: .; V gene: TRBV20-1; clone size: many; J gene: TRBJ1-2; CDR3 protein: CSARGGVDYGYTF; CDR3 DNA: TGCAGTGCTAGGGGGGGCGTAGACTATGGCTACACCTTC
D gene: TRBD2; V gene: TRBV19; clone size: .; J gene: TRBJ2-1; CDR3 protein: CASSILSGRDYNEQFF; CDR3 DNA: TGTGCCAGTAGTATCCTTAGCGGGAGGGATTACAATGAGCAGTTCTTC